This is a list of T cell receptor beta chains from one sample in a study of blood T cell repertoires in COVID-19. TCRdb keeps only in-frame clones here, not all; method: immunoSEQ multiplex PCR. Of about 200,000 clones listed, 85% to 90% are singletons. Sample: peripheral blood. Receptor source: a middle-aged man with active or convalescent COVID-19. Both conserved end residues are part of each CDR3.

V gene,J gene,CDR3 protein
TRBV5-6,TRBJ1-1,CASSAGTGGDTEAFF
TRBV7-8,TRBJ1-2,CASSLGETGATSYGYTF
TRBV6-5,TRBJ1-2,CASSPPGVYGYTF
TRBV6-1,TRBJ2-5,CASSEFQRGGRETQYF
TRBV6-5,TRBJ1-2,CASSQTRTDNYGYTF
TRBV4-1,TRBJ1-1,CASSQRAATEAFF
TRBV7-2,TRBJ1-2,CASSLGSGTVSGYTF
TRBV11-2,TRBJ1-1,CASRQRNKQGAVAEAFF
TRBV2,TRBJ2-1,CASSEGGQGIDEQFF
TRBV6-2/TRBV6-3,TRBJ2-7,CASSYDRPYEQYF
TRBV30,TRBJ1-1,CAWSGAGRWNTEAFF
TRBV7-9,TRBJ1-4,CASSLSGQNEKLFF
TRBV28,TRBJ1-5,CASSLMGGVVYQPQHF
TRBV5-8,TRBJ2-1,CASSLTGAIHNEQFF
TRBV14,TRBJ2-7,CASSQVGQGLHYEQYF
TRBV28,TRBJ1-2,CASRRTGTYGYTF
TRBV27,TRBJ2-5,CASSFQGEETQYF
TRBV15,TRBJ1-3,CATSQGQGNTIYF
TRBV19,TRBJ1-5,CASSDTGNQPQHF
TRBV25-1,TRBJ2-5,CASSSSAETQYF
TRBV28,TRBJ2-2,CASSPPQAGGYTGELFF
TRBV4-1,TRBJ1-2,CASSQDQVESDYGYTF
TRBV19,TRBJ2-5,CASSTSTGGETQYF
TRBV6-6,TRBJ2-7,CASQGQGPYEQYF
TRBV5-6,TRBJ1-1,CASSLDRAGTEAFF
TRBV27,TRBJ1-1,CASSFQGLNTEAFF
TRBV4-2,TRBJ2-3,CASSQGRLSSTTDTQYF
TRBV2,TRBJ2-3,CASSENPRGDTDTQYF
TRBV19,TRBJ1-3,CASTTGFSGNTIYF
TRBV2,TRBJ2-7,CASRQRTGMSYEQYF
TRBV7-9,TRBJ1-5,CASSQGSHQPQHF
TRBV5-1,TRBJ1-2,CASSARGWAGGYTF
TRBV2,TRBJ2-1,CASSDWEQAEQFF
TRBV7-2,TRBJ2-7,CASSLAGAPYEQYF
TRBV27,TRBJ2-2,CASSRRDSYTGELFF
TRBV6-5,TRBJ1-2,CASSRDIGYTF
TRBV7-3,TRBJ1-1,CASSLVSGRRAFF
TRBV5-1,TRBJ2-7,CASSLVLGGTFYEQYF
TRBV19,TRBJ2-7,CASSIPRTGSSYEQYF
TRBV6-5,TRBJ2-7,CATKGDRIYEQYF
TRBV30,TRBJ1-5,CAWDDRDQPQHF
TRBV7-8,TRBJ1-2,CASSFIGGSYGYTF